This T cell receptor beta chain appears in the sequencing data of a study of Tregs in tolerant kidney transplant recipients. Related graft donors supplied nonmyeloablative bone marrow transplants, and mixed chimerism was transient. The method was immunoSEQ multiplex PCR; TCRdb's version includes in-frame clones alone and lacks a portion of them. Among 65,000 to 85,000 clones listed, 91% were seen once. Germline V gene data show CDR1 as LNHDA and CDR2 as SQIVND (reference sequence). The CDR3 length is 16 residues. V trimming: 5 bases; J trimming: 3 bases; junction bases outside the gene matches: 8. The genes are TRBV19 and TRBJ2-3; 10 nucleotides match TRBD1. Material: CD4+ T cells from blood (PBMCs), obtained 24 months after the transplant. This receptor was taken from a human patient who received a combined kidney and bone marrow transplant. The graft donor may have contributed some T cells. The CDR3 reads CASSSVRTGGTDTQYF. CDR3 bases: TGTGCCAGTAGTTCCGTCCGGACAGGGGGTACAGATACGCAGTATTTT.